A selection of T cell receptor beta chains follows, all from one sample in a study of T cell responses to AZD1222 COVID-19 vaccine. Using immunoSEQ multiplex PCR, the repertoire was profiled, and TCRdb retains in-frame clones only, with some absent. The sample carries 100,000 to 150,000 clones, approximately 85% recorded once. Sample: peripheral blood, taken 28 days after the second AZD1222 dose. These receptors came from an adult who received the AZD1222 COVID-19 vaccine. The CDR3 runs from the conserved cysteine through the conserved F or W. The D gene is left open where the match is weak. Part of the rows lack a size; the others show once, few, many or a class for expanded clones.

>.|TRBJ1-2|TRBV2|.
CASIYGVANGYTF
TGTGCCAGCATTTATGGCGTAGCGAATGGCTACACCTTC
>TRBD1|TRBJ1-2|TRBV3-1/TRBV3-2|.
CASSLTLTGTYGYTF
TGTGCCAGCAGCCTTACCTTGACAGGGACCTATGGCTACACCTTC
>.|TRBJ1-2|TRBV3-1/TRBV3-2|.
CASSQEGGWGNYGYTF
TGTGCCAGCAGCCAAGAAGGGGGGTGGGGTAACTATGGCTACACCTTC
>.|TRBJ1-6|TRBV9|once
CASSGGHYNSPLHF
TGTGCCAGCAGCGGGGGACACTATAATTCACCCCTCCACTTT
>.|TRBJ2-2|TRBV5-4|once
CASSRDGVPGELFF
TGTGCCAGCAGCCGGGACGGAGTGCCCGGGGAGCTGTTTTTT
>TRBD2|TRBJ2-5|TRBV6-5|.
CASSYIRGGHSKTQYF
TGTGCCAGCAGTTACATTCGGGGGGGGCACTCTAAGACCCAGTACTTC
>.|TRBJ1-5|TRBV19|.
CASSQGLNQPQHF
TGTGCCAGTAGTCAGGGGCTCAATCAGCCCCAGCATTTT
>.|TRBJ1-5|TRBV27|.
CASSDKKIPNQPQHF
TGTGCCAGCAGCGACAAAAAGATTCCCAATCAGCCCCAGCATTTT
>.|TRBJ1-1|TRBV18|.
CASSPGGTGTEAFF
TGTGCCAGCTCACCCGGGGGGACGGGCACTGAAGCTTTCTTT
>TRBD2|TRBJ2-7|TRBV30|.
CAWGRPGLAGGSYEQYF
TGTGCCTGGGGGCGCCCGGGACTAGCGGGGGGCTCCTACGAGCAGTACTTC
>.|TRBJ2-2|TRBV27|few
CASHPWVASNTGELFF
TGTGCCAGCCATCCCTGGGTAGCGTCGAACACCGGGGAGCTGTTTTTT
>.|TRBJ2-7|TRBV18|.
CASSLQGYGADEQYF
TGTGCCAGCTCACTACAGGGATACGGCGCGGACGAGCAGTACTTC
>.|TRBJ2-1|TRBV19|.
CASSPLRAVEQFF
TGTGCCAGTAGTCCCCTCAGGGCGGTGGAGCAGTTCTTC
>TRBD2|TRBJ2-1|TRBV28|many
CATHLGGGMSNEQFF
TGTGCCACCCACCTCGGGGGGGGTATGTCCAATGAGCAGTTCTTC
>TRBD2|TRBJ2-1|TRBV5-1|.
CASSLLTSGGVEQFF
TGCGCCAGCAGCTTGCTCACTAGCGGGGGGGTTGAGCAGTTCTTC
>TRBD2|TRBJ2-2|TRBV7-2|.
CASSPSGGGGGELFF
TGTGCCAGCAGCCCTAGCGGGGGGGGTGGCGGGGAGCTGTTTTTT
>TRBD2|TRBJ2-1|TRBV28|.
CASSSVLAGGQSYNEQFF
TGTGCCAGCAGTTCGGTCCTAGCGGGGGGGCAATCCTACAATGAGCAGTTCTTC
>TRBD2|TRBJ2-3|TRBV2|.
CASSVLAGGSTDTQYF
TGTGCCAGCAGTGTACTAGCGGGGGGTAGCACAGATACGCAGTATTTT
>TRBD1|TRBJ1-4|TRBV18|.
CASSRGQTGGDGKLFF
TGTGCCAGCTCACGGGGGCAGACAGGGGGCGACGGGAAACTGTTTTTT
>.|TRBJ1-1|TRBV10-3|.
CAATGAASGTEAFF
TGTGCCGCCACGGGTGCGGCCTCGGGGACTGAAGCTTTCTTT
>TRBD1|TRBJ1-5|TRBV15|.
CATSKDRVSYQPQHF
TGTGCCACCAGCAAAGACAGGGTGTCCTATCAGCCCCAGCATTTT
>.|TRBJ1-1|TRBV24-1|.
CATSDPGRGNTEAFF
TGTGCCACCAGTGACCCCGGACGGGGGAACACTGAAGCTTTCTTT
>.|TRBJ1-3|TRBV11-2|.
CASSPVGGSGNTIYF
TGTGCCAGCAGCCCCGTAGGGGGATCGGGAAACACCATATATTTT
>TRBD1|TRBJ2-7|TRBV7-8|.
CASSPNTGTGAYEQYF
TGTGCCAGCAGCCCGAACACCGGGACAGGGGCCTACGAGCAGTACTTC
>.|TRBJ1-2|TRBV19|few
CASSIEDGVNYGYTF
TGTGCCAGTAGTATTGAGGACGGGGTTAACTATGGCTACACCTTC
>.|TRBJ1-1|TRBV19|.
CASLDRMNTEAFF
TGTGCCAGTCTCGACAGGATGAACACTGAAGCTTTCTTT
>.|TRBJ1-6|TRBV19|.
CASSIRVHNSPLHF
TGTGCCAGTAGTATAAGGGTTCATAATTCACCCCTCCACTTT
>.|TRBJ2-7|TRBV27|few
CASSLATKAEQYF
TGTGCCAGCAGTTTGGCAACTAAGGCCGAGCAGTACTTC
>TRBD2|TRBJ2-3|TRBV3-1/TRBV3-2|.
CASSQGALAGGSTDTQYF
TGTGCCAGCAGCCAAGGGGCCCTAGCGGGGGGGAGCACAGATACGCAGTATTTT
>TRBD1|TRBJ1-2|TRBV19|.
CASRKDRGYGYTF
TGTGCCAGTAGAAAGGACAGGGGCTATGGCTACACCTTC
>.|TRBJ2-3|TRBV5-6|.
CASSLYELSTDTQYF
TGTGCCAGCAGCTTATACGAGCTCAGCACAGATACGCAGTATTTT
>.|TRBJ2-7|TRBV28|.
CASSLPGDSYEQYF
TGTGCCAGCAGTTTGCCCGGAGATTCCTACGAGCAGTACTTC
>.|TRBJ2-1|TRBV10-3|.
CAISESGSTEQFF
TGTGCCATCAGTGAGTCTGGTAGCACTGAGCAGTTCTTC
>TRBD1|TRBJ2-7|TRBV5-1|.
CASSTGGYEQYF
TGCGCCAGCAGTACAGGGGGCTACGAGCAGTACTTC
>.|TRBJ1-1|TRBV5-1|.
CASSLALASGSTEAFF
TGCGCCAGCAGCTTGGCCTTGGCGTCGGGGAGCACTGAAGCTTTCTTT
>.|TRBJ1-1|TRBV19|.
CASSATQLGARGTEAFF
TGTGCCAGTAGTGCCACACAATTGGGGGCAAGAGGGACTGAAGCTTTCTTT
>.|TRBJ1-3|TRBV12-3/TRBV12-4|.
CASRIVENTIYF
TGTGCCAGCAGAATCGTCGAAAACACCATATATTTT
>.|TRBJ2-7|TRBV11-3|few
CASSLRSSYEQYF
TGTGCCAGCAGCTTACGGAGCTCCTACGAGCAGTACTTC
>TRBD1|TRBJ2-5|TRBV7-2|.
CASSPGQGGGQETQYF
TGTGCCAGCAGCCCGGGACAGGGGGGCGGTCAAGAGACCCAGTACTTC
>TRBD1|TRBJ1-1|TRBV5-1|.
CASSLTGEAFF
TGCGCCAGCAGCTTAACAGGGGAGGCTTTCTTT
>.|TRBJ2-6|TRBV9|.
CASSMGGMRANVLTF
TGTGCCAGCTCGATGGGTGGAATGAGGGCCAACGTCCTGACTTTC
>.|TRBJ1-6|TRBV30|.
CASVAGGNNSPLHF
TGTGCCTCAGTCGCAGGCGGTAATAATTCACCCCTCCACTTT
>TRBD2|TRBJ2-1|TRBV11-1|.
CASSLGGDEQFF
TGTGCCAGCAGCTTGGGGGGGGATGAGCAGTTCTTC
>TRBD1|TRBJ1-2|TRBV6-5|.
CASSKQGGGYTF
TGTGCCAGCAGTAAACAGGGGGGTGGCTACACCTTC
>TRBD1|TRBJ2-7|TRBV3-1/TRBV3-2|.
CASSQPGTGVAYEQYF
TGTGCCAGCAGCCAACCCGGGACAGGTGTGGCCTACGAGCAGTACTTC
>.|TRBJ1-1|TRBV6-5|.
CATLGQLNTEAFF
TGTGCCACCCTAGGACAACTGAACACTGAAGCTTTCTTT
>TRBD1|TRBJ1-3|TRBV5-1|few
CASSLEGQGAGNTIYF
TGCGCCAGCAGCCTGGAGGGACAGGGGGCTGGAAACACCATATATTTT
>TRBD2|TRBJ2-5|TRBV2|.
CASNPKTSGGETQYF
TGTGCCAGCAATCCAAAGACTAGCGGGGGAGAGACCCAGTACTTC
>.|TRBJ1-3|TRBV6-5|.
CASTGPSSGNTIYF
TGTGCCAGCACGGGGCCAAGCTCTGGAAACACCATATATTTT